This TCR beta chain was sequenced during a study of naive and memory T cell subsets. Overall study results and limits: Each distinct alpha or beta sequence counts as one clonotype.

The CDR3 runs to 14 residues. Trimming stripped 5 bases from V and 4 bases from J, with 17 bases between. Germline V gene data show CDR1 as DFQATT and CDR2 as SNEGSKA (reference sequence). The beta constant-region primer was an equimolar mix of two oligonucleotides covering TRBC1 and TRBC2. Four rounds of PCR amplified the ligated cDNA using nested alpha and beta constant-region primers plus SP2. TCRdb re-called the UMI-ligation and nested PCR reads with MiXCR, one entry per CDR3 protein. The sample lists approximately 16,000 distinct CDR3 sequences, approximately 8.6% occurring once. This clonotype has only a few counts. Its antigen is as yet unknown.

V usage is TRBV20-1 and J usage is TRBJ1-1, with D possibly matching TRBD1 (6 bases). The specimen sequenced was central memory CD8+ T cells from blood. This receptor was obtained from a human donor in good health. CDR3 region: CSAYSGDGVTEAFF. CDR3 nucleotides: TGCAGTGCTTACTCAGGGGACGGGGTCACTGAAGCTTTCTTT.